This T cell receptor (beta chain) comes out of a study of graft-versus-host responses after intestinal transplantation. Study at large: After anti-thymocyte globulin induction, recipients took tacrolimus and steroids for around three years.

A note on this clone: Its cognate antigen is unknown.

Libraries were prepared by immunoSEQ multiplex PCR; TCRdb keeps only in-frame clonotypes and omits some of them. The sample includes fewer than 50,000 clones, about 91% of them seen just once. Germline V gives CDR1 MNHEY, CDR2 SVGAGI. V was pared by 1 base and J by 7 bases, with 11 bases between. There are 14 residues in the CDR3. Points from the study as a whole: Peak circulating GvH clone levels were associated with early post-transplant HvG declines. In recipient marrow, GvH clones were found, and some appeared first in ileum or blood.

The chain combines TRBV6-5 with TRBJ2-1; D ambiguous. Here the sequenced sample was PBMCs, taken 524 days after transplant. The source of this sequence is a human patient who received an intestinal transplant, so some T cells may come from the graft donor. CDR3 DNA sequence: TGTGCCAGCAGTTACTACGAGAAGCGAAATGAGCAGTTCTTC. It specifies CASSYYEKRNEQFF.